The 20 T cell receptor beta chains presented below share a single source sample, sequenced in a study of blood T cell repertoires in COVID-19. Assay: immunoSEQ multiplex PCR; the TCRdb copy retains only in-frame clones and omits some. Among some 49,000 clones, roughly 90% were seen once, and the ten largest hold 19%. Sequencing input: peripheral blood. The receptors were sampled from a man in his sixties or seventies with active COVID-19.

This clone was recorded once. The J gene is TRBJ2-3, the V gene TRBV27, with 9 bases matching TRBD1. CDR3 length: 15 amino acids. Germline V gene sequence: CDR1 MNHEY, CDR2 SMNVEV (reference sequence). V lost 10 bases and J lost 5; bases outside the gene matches: 13. Here the CDR3 DNA reads TGTGCCATACGCCTCCGGACAGGGGCACTAGATACGCAGTATTTT. Its protein product is CAIRLRTGALDTQYF.

The gene calls are TRBV5-6 and TRBJ1-5, with TRBD1 as a possible D gene (6 bases). The germline CDR1 and CDR2 sequences are SGHDT and YYEEEE. This CDR3 has 15 amino acids. V was pared by 0 bases and J by 7 bases, with 14 bases between. CDR3 DNA sequence: TGTGCCAGCAGCTTGGGGTTACAGGGCGGACAGCCCCAGCATTTT. Translating it yields CASSLGLQGGQPQHF.

This chain links TRBV6-5 with TRBJ1-1; D gene uncertain. Germline V gene sequence: CDR1 MNHEY, CDR2 SVGAGI. This CDR3 comprises 13 residues. Trimming stripped 0 bases from V and 6 bases from J, with 8 bases between. CDR3 amino acids: CASSYSIGAEAFF. The DNA of the CDR3 is TGTGCCAGCAGTTACTCGATCGGGGCTGAAGCTTTCTTT.

This clone has more than one count but fewer than ten. The CDR3 DNA reads TGTGCCAGCAGCTTAGGACAGGGCCACGAGCAGTACTTC. This encodes CASSLGQGHEQYF. This rearrangement joins TRBV7-6 to TRBJ2-7, with 7 bases fitting TRBD1. The trim removed 1 base at V and 5 bases at J, leaving 2 bases unmatched. The CDR3 is 13 residues long. CDR1 is SGHVS, CDR2 FNYEAQ, per germline.

The chain recombines TRBV28 with TRBJ1-2; D ambiguous. CDR3 length equals 16 residues. V was shortened by 3 bases and J by 5 bases, with 19 bases between the two germline ends. The germline V gene encodes CDR1 MDHEN and CDR2 SYDVKM. CDR3 loop: CASSLRARKRLYGYTF. In nucleotides, the CDR3 is TGTGCCAGCAGTTTGAGAGCGAGAAAAAGGTTGTATGGCTACACCTTC.

This clone has just a few counts. The chain joins TRBV28 to TRBJ1-5; D not certain. The CDR3 loop spans 12 amino acids. V was trimmed by 7 bases and J by 6 bases, leaving 10 bases between them. CDR1 MDHEN and CDR2 SYDVKM come from the germline V gene. The CDR3 region is CASNLLSQPQHF. As DNA, the CDR3 is TGTGCCAGCAACCTCCTTAGTCAGCCCCAGCATTTT.

The chain recombines TRBV5-4 with TRBJ1-2; TRBD1 matches at 8 bases. J gave up 1 base and V 1 base, and 6 bases lay outside the gene matches. The CDR3 runs 16 residues. From germline, CDR1 is SGHNT and CDR2 YYREEE (reference sequence). The CDR3 here is CASSLIQGAGNYGYTF. CDR3 DNA: TGTGCCAGCAGCTTGATTCAGGGGGCGGGTAACTATGGCTACACCTTC.

The chain joins TRBV19 to TRBJ2-3; TRBD2 aligns across 11 bases. The length of the CDR3 is 14 residues. CDR1 and CDR2 (germline): LNHDA, SQIVND (reference sequence). Trimming at V came to 4 bases and at J to 4 bases, leaving 1 base not matched to a gene. CDR3 nucleotides: TGTGCCAGTAGTACTAGCGGGAGGTCAGATACGCAGTATTTT. Its protein product is CASSTSGRSDTQYF.

In this sample, this clone turned up a few times. The chain recombines TRBV3-1 (or the pseudogene TRBV3-2) with TRBJ1-2; 7 bases map to TRBD1. The V and J ends lost 0 bases and 4 bases, in that order; junction bases with no gene match: 11. In germline, CDR1 is LGHDT, CDR2 YNNKEL (reference sequence). The CDR3 loop spans 17 amino acids. The CDR3 region is CASSQDGRTGLRYGYTF. In DNA, the CDR3 is TGTGCCAGCAGCCAAGACGGCCGGACAGGTTTGCGCTATGGCTACACCTTC.

CDR3 coding DNA: TGTGCCAGCAGCCAAAGGAGAGCAGATACGCAGTATTTT. Residues: CASSQRRADTQYF. V and J are TRBV4-2 and TRBJ2-3; D unresolved. V dropped 2 bases and J dropped 4 bases, with 7 bases sitting between them. Germline CDR1 LGHNA, CDR2 YNFKEQ. CDR3 size: 13 residues.

The rearrangement links TRBV28 to TRBJ2-7; D is unresolved. V shed 6 bases and J shed 2 bases, with 14 bases lying between them. This CDR3 is built from 14 residues. CDR1 MDHEN and CDR2 SYDVKM come from the germline V gene. This CDR3 reads CASSNHGGAYEQYF. The CDR3 DNA follows: TGTGCCAGCAGCAACCACGGCGGAGCCTACGAGCAGTACTTC.

The chain couples TRBV28 to TRBJ1-1, with unresolved D. Trimming shortened V by 1 base and J by 1 base, and 7 bases separated the two germline ends. Germline CDR1 is MDHEN and CDR2 is SYDVKM. This CDR3 has 14 residues. CDR3 DNA sequence: TGTGCCAGCAGTTTATATGCCAGGAACACTGAAGCTTTCTTT. This codes for CASSLYARNTEAFF.

V usage is TRBV11-3 and J usage is TRBJ2-7; the match to TRBD2 covers 11 bases. J was trimmed by 9 bases and V by 0 bases; bases with no gene match: 4. Germline V gene data show CDR1 as SGHNT and CDR2 as YENEEA. The CDR3 totals 14 residues. The CDR3 sequence: CASSLDATSGTQYF. CDR3 coding DNA: TGTGCCAGCAGCTTAGACGCGACTAGCGGGACGCAGTACTTC.

This chain connects TRBV30 to TRBJ2-5; 11 bases are a match to TRBD2. The CDR3 spans 14 residues. The trim removed 8 bases at V and 5 bases at J, leaving 10 bases unmatched. CDR1 and CDR2 from the germline V gene are GTSNPN and SVGIG (reference sequence). The CDR3 sequence is CAGGLAGGRETQYF. CDR3 nucleotides: TGTGCCGGAGGCCTAGCGGGAGGACGGGAGACCCAGTACTTC.

This clone showed up just once. The chain couples TRBV6-5 to TRBJ2-7, with 11 bases lining up with TRBD2. This CDR3 is 14 amino acids long. The ends lost 6 bases at V and 5 bases at J; junction bases unmatched: 6. The germline V gene has CDR1 MNHEY and CDR2 SVGAGI. CDR3 sequence (DNA): TGTGCCAGCAGCGGCCTGACTAGCGGGAACGAGCAGTACTTC. The encoded protein is CASSGLTSGNEQYF.

The table lists this clone with a few counts. The V call is TRBV10-3, the J call TRBJ1-4; TRBD1 agrees at 8 bases. The CDR3 is made up of 16 amino acids. The germline V gene encodes CDR1 ENHRY and CDR2 SYGVKD. The junction had 9 bases not matched to a gene; V was cut back by 3 bases and J by 6 bases. The DNA for the CDR3 is TGTGCCATCAGTGAAGGCAGGGGGCGAGGTGATGAAAAACTGTTTTTT. It is translated as CAISEGRGRGDEKLFF.

The genes are TRBV11-2 and TRBJ1-6, with D uncertain. Trimming removed 5 bases from V and 8 bases from J, with 13 bases in between. Germline-derived CDR1 and CDR2 are SGHAT and FQNNGV. This CDR3 has 14 residues. The CDR3: CASSPGLRDSPLHF. CDR3 nucleotide sequence: TGTGCCAGCAGCCCCGGACTTAGGGATTCACCCCTCCACTTT.

The chain carries TRBV9 and TRBJ1-3; 9 bases fit TRBD1. This CDR3 comprises 17 residues. The trim removed 0 bases at V and 4 bases at J, leaving 8 bases unmatched. CDR1 and CDR2 (germline): SGDLS, YYNGEE. The CDR3 nucleotides read TGTGCCAGCAGCGTAGCGCCCGACAGGGGGTCAGGAAACACCATATATTTT. Its translation: CASSVAPDRGSGNTIYF.

The chain carries TRBV7-7 and TRBJ2-1; 7 bases match TRBD1. This CDR3 has 14 amino acids. Unmatched junction bases numbered 7, after V lost 5 bases and J lost 6 bases. The germline CDR1 and CDR2 sequences are SSHAT and FNYEAQ (reference sequence). DNA of the CDR3: TGTGCCAGCAGCCCCTCCGGGACAGTCAATGAGCAGTTCTTC. This gives the protein CASSPSGTVNEQFF.

The rearrangement links TRBV21-1 to TRBJ2-5; no DNA check was done on the table's D call, TRBD1. TRBV21-1 is a documented pseudogene. The CDR3 extends over 18 amino acids. The chain's CDR3 is CATPSHRGGTGGLETQYF. CDR3 nucleotides: TGTGCCACCCCAAGCCACCGGGGAGGGACAGGGGGTTTGGAGACCCAGTACTTC.